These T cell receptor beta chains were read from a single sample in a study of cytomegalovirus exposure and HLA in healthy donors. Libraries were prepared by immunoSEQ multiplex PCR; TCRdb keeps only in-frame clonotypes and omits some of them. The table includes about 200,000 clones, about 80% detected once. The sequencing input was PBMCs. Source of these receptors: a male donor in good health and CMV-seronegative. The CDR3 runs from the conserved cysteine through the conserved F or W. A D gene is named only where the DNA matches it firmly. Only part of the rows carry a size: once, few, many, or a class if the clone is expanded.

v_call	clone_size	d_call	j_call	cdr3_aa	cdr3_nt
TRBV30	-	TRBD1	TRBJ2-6	CAWTHPDRVSSGANVLTF	TGTGCCTGGACCCACCCGGACAGGGTGAGCTCTGGGGCCAACGTCCTGACTTTC
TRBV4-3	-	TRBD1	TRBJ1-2	CASTASTGAVEVAYGYTF	TGCGCCAGCACCGCCTCGACAGGGGCCGTAGAGGTGGCCTATGGCTACACCTTC
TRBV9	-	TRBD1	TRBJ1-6	CASSTDRGGNSPLHF	TGTGCCAGCAGCACAGACAGGGGGGGGAATTCACCCCTCCACTTT
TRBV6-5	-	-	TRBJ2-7	CASSYSRVTYEQYF	TGTGCCAGCAGTTACTCGAGGGTTACCTACGAGCAGTACTTC
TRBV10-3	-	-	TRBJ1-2	CAISEGGATSYVANYGYTF	TGTGCCATCAGTGAGGGAGGCGCCACGTCCTACGTAGCTAACTATGGCTACACCTTC
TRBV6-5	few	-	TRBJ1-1	CASSYPGRGTEAFF	TGTGCCAGCAGTTACCCAGGCCGGGGGACTGAAGCTTTCTTT
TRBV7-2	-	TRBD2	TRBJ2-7	CASSSPRGGAYEQYF	TGTGCCAGCAGCTCCCCCCGGGGGGGGGCCTACGAGCAGTACTTC
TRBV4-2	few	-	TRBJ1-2	CASSQDSMGGSGYTF	TGTGCCAGCAGCCAAGATAGTATGGGGGGGAGTGGCTACACCTTC
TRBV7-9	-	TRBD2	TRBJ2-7	CASSLVAGPSYEQYF	TGTGCCAGCAGCTTGGTAGCGGGGCCCTCCTACGAGCAGTACTTC
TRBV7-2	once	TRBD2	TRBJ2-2	CASSLRGGSNTGELFF	TGTGCCAGCAGCTTACGGGGGGGGTCGAACACCGGGGAGCTGTTTTTT
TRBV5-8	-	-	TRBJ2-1	CASRMGQREFHEQFF	TGTGCCAGCAGAATGGGGCAACGGGAGTTCCATGAGCAGTTCTTC
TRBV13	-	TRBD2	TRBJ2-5	CASSLVRAGLETQYF	TGTGCCAGCAGCTTAGTCCGAGCGGGACTGGAGACCCAGTACTTC
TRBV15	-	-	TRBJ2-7	CATSRDQGSYEQYF	TGTGCCACCAGCAGAGATCAGGGGTCCTACGAGCAGTACTTC
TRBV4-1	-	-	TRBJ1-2	CASSQEVRLNPNYGYTF	TGCGCCAGCAGCCAAGAAGTCAGGCTGAATCCTAACTATGGCTACACCTTC
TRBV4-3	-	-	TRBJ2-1	CASSRDSTAYNEQFF	TGCGCCAGCAGTCGGGACTCTACAGCCTACAATGAGCAGTTCTTC
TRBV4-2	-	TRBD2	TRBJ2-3	CASSQDRLASGVGTDTQYF	TGTGCCAGCAGCCAAGATCGCTTAGCTAGCGGGGTGGGAACAGATACGCAGTATTTT